This T cell receptor beta chain was observed in a study of blood T cell repertoires in COVID-19. Germline values: CDR1 SGHVS, CDR2 FNYEAQ. The CDR3 sequence is 16 residues long. J lost 9 bases, V lost 5 bases, and 10 bases had no gene match. The repertoire was sequenced with immunoSEQ multiplex PCR; TCRdb's copy has only in-frame clones and lacks some. Here the sample spans 150,000 to 250,000 clones, around 87% being singletons. This clone was seen only a few times. J is TRBJ2-2 and V is TRBV7-6; 12 nucleotides agree with TRBD2. The sample taken for sequencing was PBMCs or T cells enriched from blood (not recorded which). This TCR was recovered from a woman aged 25 to 39 who had recovered from COVID-19. CDR3 nucleotides: TGTGCCAGCAGCCTAAGACTAGCGGGGGACTCCCGGGAGCTGTTTTTT. Its translation is CASSLRLAGDSRELFF.